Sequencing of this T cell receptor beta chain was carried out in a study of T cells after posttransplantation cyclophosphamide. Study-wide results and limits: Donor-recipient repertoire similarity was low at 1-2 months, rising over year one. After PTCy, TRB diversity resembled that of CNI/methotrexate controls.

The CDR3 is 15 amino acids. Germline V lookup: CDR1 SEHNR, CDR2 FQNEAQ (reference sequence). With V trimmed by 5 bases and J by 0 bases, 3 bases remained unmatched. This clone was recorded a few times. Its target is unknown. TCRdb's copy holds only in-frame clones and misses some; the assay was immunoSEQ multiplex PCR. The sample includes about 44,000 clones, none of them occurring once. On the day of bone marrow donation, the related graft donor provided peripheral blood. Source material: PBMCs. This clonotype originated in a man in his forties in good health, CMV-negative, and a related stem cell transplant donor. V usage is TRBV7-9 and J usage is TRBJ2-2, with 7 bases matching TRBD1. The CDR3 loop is CASSPGTANTGELFF. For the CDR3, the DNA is TGTGCCAGCAGCCCCGGGACAGCGAACACCGGGGAGCTGTTTTTT.